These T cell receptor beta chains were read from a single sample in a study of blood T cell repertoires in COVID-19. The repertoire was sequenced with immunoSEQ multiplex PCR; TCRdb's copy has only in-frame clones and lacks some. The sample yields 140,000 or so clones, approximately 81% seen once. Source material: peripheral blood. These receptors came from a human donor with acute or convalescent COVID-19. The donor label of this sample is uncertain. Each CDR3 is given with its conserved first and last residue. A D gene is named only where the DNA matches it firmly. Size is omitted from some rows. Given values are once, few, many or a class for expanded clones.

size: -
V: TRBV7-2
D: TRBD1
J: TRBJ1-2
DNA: TGTGCCAGCAGCCAACGACAGGGCAACGGCTACACCTTC
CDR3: CASSQRQGNGYTF

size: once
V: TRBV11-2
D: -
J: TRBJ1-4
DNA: TGTGCCAGCAGCAGGCCCGCATACAGACAGAATGAAAAACTGTTTTTT
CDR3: CASSRPAYRQNEKLFF

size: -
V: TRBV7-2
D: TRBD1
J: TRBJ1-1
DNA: TGTGCCAGCAGCTTTACAGGGGGCCGGGGATCCACTGAAGCTTTCTTT
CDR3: CASSFTGGRGSTEAFF

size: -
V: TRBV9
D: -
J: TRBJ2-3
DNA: TGTGCCAGCAGCGTAGAGGCCACAGACACAGATACGCAGTATTTT
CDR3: CASSVEATDTDTQYF

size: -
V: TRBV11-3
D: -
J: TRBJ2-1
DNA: TGTGCCAGCAGCGCCGACAGTTACAATGAGCAGTTCTTC
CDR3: CASSADSYNEQFF

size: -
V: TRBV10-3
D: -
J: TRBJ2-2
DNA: TGTGCCATCAGTGGGTCAGAGCGGGCCGGGGAGCTGTTTTTT
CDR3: CAISGSERAGELFF

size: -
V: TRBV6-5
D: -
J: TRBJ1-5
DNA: TGTGCCAGCAGCCTCCCGGGACTAGCTCAGCCCCAGCATTTT
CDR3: CASSLPGLAQPQHF

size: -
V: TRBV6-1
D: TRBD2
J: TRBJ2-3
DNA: TGTGCCAGCAGTGAAAAATGGGCCGGGACTAGAGACACAGATACGCAGTATTTT
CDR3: CASSEKWAGTRDTDTQYF

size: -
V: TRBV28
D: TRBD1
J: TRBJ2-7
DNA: TGTGCCAGCAGCGGGACAGGGGGTTACGAGCAGTACTTC
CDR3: CASSGTGGYEQYF

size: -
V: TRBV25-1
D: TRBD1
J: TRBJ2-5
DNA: TGTGCCAGCAGTGTAGGACAGGGTGGCCAAGAGACCCAGTACTTC
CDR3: CASSVGQGGQETQYF

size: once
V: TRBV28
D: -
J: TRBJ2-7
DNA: TGTGCCAGCAGTTTAGAGTTGGGCCCAAGCTCCTACGAGCAGTACTTC
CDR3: CASSLELGPSSYEQYF

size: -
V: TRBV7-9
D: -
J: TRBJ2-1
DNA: TGTGCCAGCAGCTTACCGTCGGATGAGCAGTTCTTC
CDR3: CASSLPSDEQFF